These 31 T cell receptor beta chains share one sample of origin, sequenced in a study of CD8+CD57+ T cells in acquired aplastic anemia. Patients selected for sequencing had displayed CD8+CD57+ cell expansion by flow cytometry. The TCR beta profiling, which covered VDJ combination and CDR3 sequence, was carried out using genomic DNA as the template. Each CDR3 protein is one row after TCRdb ran MiXCR on the reads. The sample has over 150,000 distinct CDR3 sequences; around 60% are singletons. Sequencing was carried out using sorted CD4+, CD8+, or CD8+CD57+ T cells (not recorded which) from PBMCs. These receptors were taken from a human donor with aplastic anemia.

The genes are TRBV6-5 and TRBJ1-6, with D tentatively TRBD1 (5 bases). The CDR3 extends over 14 amino acids. The germline V and J ends were trimmed by 3 bases and 9 bases, with 12 bases remaining between them. Germline-derived CDR1 and CDR2 are MNHEY and SVGAGI. CDR3 residues: CASSYGTGGSPLHF. The CDR3 DNA reads as TGTGCCAGCAGTTATGGAACAGGTGGTTCACCCCTCCACTTT.

The chain combines TRBV7-9 with TRBJ1-1; tentatively, D is TRBD1 (5 bases). The CDR3 extends over 12 amino acids. The ends were cut back, 8 bases at V and 3 bases at J, with 10 bases in the middle. Germline CDR1 SEHNR, CDR2 FQNEAQ (reference sequence). The CDR3 is CASVPQDTEAFF. Written as DNA, the CDR3 is TGTGCCAGCGTACCACAGGACACTGAAGCTTTCTTT.

The chain links TRBV20-1 to TRBJ2-1; TRBD2 matches at 9 bases. V shed 4 bases and J 6 bases; nucleotides not matched to a gene: 7. Per germline, CDR1 DFQATT and CDR2 SNEGSKA (reference sequence). This CDR3 is built from 14 residues. The CDR3 DNA reads TGCAGTGCTACAAGGCGGGGGGGCCCCAATGAGCAGTTCTTC. Translation gives CSATRRGGPNEQFF.

The V call is TRBV2, the J call TRBJ2-7; 8 bases are shared with TRBD1. From germline, CDR1 is SNHLY and CDR2 FYNNEI. V lost 6 bases, J lost 2 bases, and 9 bases stayed unmatched. The CDR3 is 15 residues long. The DNA for the CDR3 is TGTGCCAGCAGCTCCCAGACAGGGGTCCCCTACGAGCAGTACTTC. It yields the protein CASSSQTGVPYEQYF.

The rearrangement uses TRBV24-1 and TRBJ2-7; 9 bases are shared with TRBD1. This CDR3 is built from 15 residues. The germline CDR1 and CDR2 sequences are KGHDR and SFDVKD. With 4 bases clipped from V and 4 bases from J, the junction kept 7 bases outside the gene matches. CDR3 sequence (DNA): TGTGCCACCAGTGACCCCGGGACAGGGAAGTACGAGCAGTACTTC. This gives the protein CATSDPGTGKYEQYF.

This chain uses TRBV2 with TRBJ2-2, with TRBD2 as a possible D gene (7 bases). V dropped 3 bases and J dropped 5 bases, with 13 bases sitting between them. The CDR3 totals 15 residues. CDR1 is SNHLY and CDR2 is FYNNEI in the germline V gene. The chain's CDR3 is CASSEGGGQTGELFF. CDR3 in DNA: TGTGCCAGCAGTGAGGGCGGGGGCCAGACCGGGGAGCTGTTTTTT. The variable domain in full, completed from reference TRBV2 and TRBJ2-2, reads EPEVTQTPSHQVTQMGQEVILRCVPISNHLYFYWYRQILGQKVEFLVSFYNNEISEKSEIFDDQFSVERPDGSNFTLKIRSTKLEDSAMYFCASSEGGGQTGELFFGEGSRLTVL.

This sequence joins TRBV20-1 and TRBJ2-7; D unclear. The germline V and J ends were trimmed by 3 bases and 0 bases, with 9 bases remaining between them. This CDR3 spans 13 amino acids. Germline V lookup: CDR1 DFQATT, CDR2 SNEGSKA (reference sequence). The CDR3 is CSARAVFSYEQYF. CDR3 DNA sequence: TGCAGTGCTAGGGCAGTTTTCTCCTACGAGCAGTACTTC.

Worth noting for this clonotype: This could be a read error, since a much larger clone is one nucleotide away. This chain joins TRBV7-3 and TRBJ2-3; 10 bases map to TRBD2. The germline V gene encodes CDR1 SGHTA and CDR2 FQGTGA. V lost 3 bases and J lost 0; bases outside the gene matches: 0. The CDR3 is 15 amino acids. The chain's CDR3 is CASSFSGGSTDTQYF. CDR3 nucleotide sequence: TGTGCCAGCAGCTTTAGCGGGGGGAGCACAGATACGCAGTATTTT. Looking up the rest from reference TRBV7-3 and TRBJ2-3 gives the full variable domain: GAGVSQTPSNKVTEKGKYVELRCDPISGHTALYWYRQSLGQGPEFLIYFQGTGAADDSGLPNDRFFAVRPEGSVSTLKIQRTERGDSAVYLCASSFSGGSTDTQYFGPGTRLTVL.

The rearrangement links TRBV5-6 to TRBJ2-7, with D perhaps TRBD1 (6 bases). Germline CDR1 is SGHDT and CDR2 is YYEEEE. The CDR3 is made up of 14 amino acids. Trimming shortened V by 4 bases and J by 0 bases, and 11 bases separated the two germline ends. In nucleotides, the CDR3 is TGTGCCAGCAGCGTGGACAGACTCTCCTACGAGCAGTACTTC. It translates to CASSVDRLSYEQYF.

J is TRBJ2-2 and V is TRBV29-1; TRBD1 agrees at 10 bases. This CDR3 contains 16 residues. Germline V gene lookup returns CDR1 SQVTM and CDR2 ANQGSEA. V dropped 1 base and J dropped 8; count of bases not matched to a gene: 10. CDR3 residues: CSVEVEDRGVVGELFF. In nucleotides, the CDR3 is TGCAGCGTTGAAGTAGAGGACAGGGGGGTCGTAGGGGAGCTGTTTTTT.

This clonotype was seen a few times. The chain couples TRBV9 to TRBJ2-2; the D gene is possibly TRBD1 (6 bases). This CDR3 comprises 15 residues. CDR1 and CDR2 from the germline V gene are SGDLS and YYNGEE. V was trimmed by 4 bases and J by 9 bases, leaving 19 bases between them. The DNA for the CDR3 is TGTGCCAGCAGCATCGGGACAATTCCCGGAAGGGAGCTGTTTTTT. It specifies CASSIGTIPGRELFF.

This chain uses TRBV20-1 with TRBJ2-7, with D unclear. CDR1 is DFQATT, CDR2 SNEGSKA, per germline (reference sequence). The CDR3 has 13 residues. Trimming took off 3 bases at V and 3 bases at J, with 12 bases between the two ends. CDR3 sequence reads: CSARGDEHYEQYF. CDR3 DNA: TGCAGTGCTAGGGGCGACGAGCACTACGAGCAGTACTTC.

Note on this clonotype: One junction end does not reproduce the germline sequence, and a read error may be involved. The rearrangement links TRBV6-5 to TRBJ1-3; tentative D call: TRBD1 (6 bases). CDR3 length equals 14 residues. The germline V gene encodes CDR1 MNHEY and CDR2 SVGAGI. CDR3 nucleotide sequence: TGTGCCAGCAGCGACAGGCCCTCTGGAAACACCGTATATTTT. This gives the protein CASSDRPSGNTVYF.

J is TRBJ2-1 and V is TRBV29-1, with D tentatively TRBD1 (5 bases). The CDR3 extends over 13 amino acids. CDR1 SQVTM and CDR2 ANQGSEA come from the germline V gene. V was trimmed by 0 bases and J by 13 bases, leaving 16 bases between them. The CDR3 DNA sequence: TGCAGCGTTGAAGATCCTACAGGTTGGAATCAGTTCTTC. Its translation is CSVEDPTGWNQFF.

This clonotype was observed a handful of times. This rearrangement joins TRBV27 to TRBJ1-3, with 7 bases matching TRBD1. This CDR3 has 13 amino acids. The V segment lost 3 bases and the J segment 7 bases; nucleotides outside the gene matches: 3. From germline, CDR1 is MNHEY and CDR2 SMNVEV (reference sequence). The CDR3 spells CASSLLQGNTIYF. Here the CDR3 DNA reads TGTGCCAGCAGTTTGTTACAGGGGAACACCATATATTTT.

This sequence joins TRBV10-3 and TRBJ2-3; tentative D call: TRBD2 (5 bases). The length of the CDR3 is 14 residues. Trimming cost V 2 bases and J 4 bases, with 10 bases left between them. The germline CDR1 and CDR2 sequences are ENHRY and SYGVKD. In DNA, the CDR3 is TGTGCCATCAGTGAGCTAGCTACGTCAGATACGCAGTATTTT. This sequence encodes CAISELATSDTQYF.

This clonotype was recorded once. The chain couples TRBV20-1 to TRBJ1-6; D gene unclear. The germline V and J ends were trimmed by 3 bases and 1 base, with 10 bases remaining between them. CDR3 length: 15 amino acids. The germline gives CDR1 DFQATT, CDR2 SNEGSKA (reference sequence). This CDR3 reads CSARYRESYNSPLHF. In DNA form, the CDR3 reads TGCAGTGCTAGGTATCGGGAATCCTATAATTCACCCCTCCACTTT.

This clonotype was recorded many times. The rearrangement uses TRBV5-6 and TRBJ1-3; the D gene is possibly TRBD1 (6 bases). The length of the CDR3 is 14 residues. The germline V gene has CDR1 SGHDT and CDR2 YYEEEE. The V end lost 2 bases, the J end lost 1 base, and 7 bases lay between the germline ends. The CDR3 region has the DNA TGTGCCAGCAGCTTCGGGACATCTGGAAACACCATATATTTT. This gives the protein CASSFGTSGNTIYF.

This chain links TRBV19 with TRBJ1-5; TRBD1 matches at 7 bases. CDR1 and CDR2 (germline): LNHDA, SQIVND (reference sequence). The ends lost 6 bases at V and 4 bases at J; junction bases unmatched: 6. This CDR3 has 14 residues. CDR3 DNA sequence: TGTGCCAGTAGGGGGGACAGAAGTAATCAGCCCCAGCATTTT. Its translation: CASRGDRSNQPQHF. The full variable domain, with the rest looked up from reference TRBV19 and TRBJ1-5, is DGGITQSPKYLFRKEGQNVTLSCEQNLNHDAMYWYRQDPGQGLRLIYYSQIVNDFQKGDIAEGYSVSREKKESFPLTVTSAQKNPTAFYLCASRGDRSNQPQHFGDGTRLSIL.

The chain combines TRBV25-1 with TRBJ2-7; D uncertain. The CDR3 is 15 amino acids. Germline loops: CDR1 MGHDK, CDR2 SYGVNS. Trimming removed 2 bases from V and 2 bases from J, with 13 bases in between. CDR3 nucleotides: TGTGCCAGCAGTGAAGACCTCGTAGCCACCTACGAGCAGTACTTC. It yields the protein CASSEDLVATYEQYF.

The table lists this clonotype with a count of one. The V and J genes are TRBV7-3 and TRBJ2-7, with 8 bases lining up with TRBD2. V shed 1 base, J shed 5 bases, and the junction held 4 bases outside the gene matches. CDR1 is SGHTA, CDR2 FQGTGA, per germline. The CDR3 is 14 residues long. The CDR3 bases are TGTGCCAGCAGCTTAATTGGGACTAGGAACGAGCAGTACTTC. Residues: CASSLIGTRNEQYF.

This chain uses TRBV20-1 with TRBJ1-1; TRBD1 aligns across 7 bases. V was clipped by 5 bases and J by 1 base; unmatched bases: 4. CDR1 DFQATT and CDR2 SNEGSKA come from the germline V gene (reference sequence). The CDR3 length is 13 residues. CDR3 region: CSALTGWNTEAFF. Here the CDR3 DNA reads TGCAGTGCTTTGACAGGGTGGAACACTGAAGCTTTCTTT.

The chain recombines TRBV19 with TRBJ1-2; TRBD1 matches at 7 bases. Per the germline V gene, CDR1 is LNHDA and CDR2 is SQIVND (reference sequence). CDR3 length: 14 amino acids. V shed 5 bases and J 7 bases; nucleotides not matched to a gene: 10. The CDR3 nucleotides read TGTGCCAGTAGTGCAAAGCAGGGGGTCGGTGGCTACACCTTC. It encodes CASSAKQGVGGYTF. The full variable domain, rest sourced from reference TRBV19 and TRBJ1-2, is DGGITQSPKYLFRKEGQNVTLSCEQNLNHDAMYWYRQDPGQGLRLIYYSQIVNDFQKGDIAEGYSVSREKKESFPLTVTSAQKNPTAFYLCASSAKQGVGGYTFGSGTRLTVV.

At least ten counts were recorded for this clonotype. The rearrangement links TRBV7-8 to TRBJ1-6; a weak D match, TRBD1 (5 bases). V dropped 5 bases and J dropped 10 bases, with 15 bases sitting between them. Germline V gene data show CDR1 as SGHVS and CDR2 as FQNEAQ. The length of the CDR3 is 14 residues. The CDR3 region has the DNA TGTGCCAGCAGCCTGGGGGGTGATGGGTCACCCCTCCACTTT. Its protein is CASSLGGDGSPLHF.

This clonotype was picked up many times. CDR3 residues: CASSEYQFPYGYTF. Here the CDR3 DNA reads TGTGCCAGCAGTGAATATCAGTTCCCATATGGCTACACCTTC. The V and J genes are TRBV25-1 and TRBJ1-2; D call uncertain. Trimming cost V 0 bases and J 5 bases, with 10 bases left between them. The CDR3 has 14 amino acids. From germline, CDR1 is MGHDK and CDR2 SYGVNS.

The chain uses TRBV5-1 and TRBJ2-2, with D unresolved. The germline V gene encodes CDR1 SGHRS and CDR2 YFSETQ. The CDR3 covers 15 residues. With 2 bases removed from V and 0 bases from J, the gap between germline ends came to 8 bases. The chain's CDR3 is CASSFGRANTGELFF. The DNA for the CDR3 is TGCGCCAGCAGCTTCGGCCGGGCGAACACCGGGGAGCTGTTTTTT.

The genes are TRBV7-6 and TRBJ1-6; 9 nucleotides agree with TRBD1. CDR1 is SGHVS and CDR2 is FNYEAQ in the germline V gene. The length of the CDR3 is 17 residues. Unmatched junction bases numbered 8, after V lost 1 base and J lost 7 bases. The CDR3 reads CASSLVSGTGMNSPLHF. The CDR3 DNA reads as TGTGCCAGCAGCTTAGTTTCCGGGACAGGGATGAATTCACCCCTCCACTTT. The whole variable domain, remainder taken from reference TRBV7-6 and TRBJ1-6, is GAGVSQSPRYKVTKRGQDVALRCDPISGHVSLYWYRQALGQGPEFLTYFNYEAQQDKSGLPNDRFSAERPEGSISTLTIQRTEQRDSAMYRCASSLVSGTGMNSPLHFGNGTRLTVT.

The rearrangement joins TRBV10-3 to TRBJ1-1; unclear D gene. The CDR3 extends over 13 amino acids. Germline CDR1 reads ENHRY; CDR2 reads SYGVKD. V dropped 8 bases and J dropped 2 bases, with 12 bases sitting between them. CDR3 sequence reads: CAIGEDGNTEAFF. As DNA, the CDR3 is TGTGCCATCGGGGAGGACGGTAACACTGAAGCTTTCTTT.

This clonotype was seen at least ten times. This rearrangement joins TRBV6-1 to TRBJ1-6; D might be TRBD1 (6 bases). CDR3 size: 14 residues. With 10 bases removed from V and 7 bases from J, the gap between germline ends came to 17 bases. CDR1 is MNHNS, CDR2 SASEGT, per germline. DNA of the CDR3: TGTGCCACCAAGGCACAGGGCGACAATTCACCCCTCCACTTT. Protein: CATKAQGDNSPLHF.

The genes are TRBV7-6 and TRBJ1-1; TRBD1 aligns across 9 bases. CDR3 length equals 17 residues. V was clipped by 5 bases and J by 6 bases; unmatched bases: 16. Looked up from germline, CDR1 is SGHVS and CDR2 is FNYEAQ. In nucleotides, the CDR3 is TGTGCCAGCAGCCCCGGGACAGGGCAGTCTAGAAGGGCTGAAGCTTTCTTT. The encoded protein is CASSPGTGQSRRAEAFF. Complete variable domain (other parts from reference TRBV7-6 and TRBJ1-1): GAGVSQSPRYKVTKRGQDVALRCDPISGHVSLYWYRQALGQGPEFLTYFNYEAQQDKSGLPNDRFSAERPEGSISTLTIQRTEQRDSAMYRCASSPGTGQSRRAEAFFGQGTRLTVV.

This clonotype has only one observation. A read error is likely, as this CDR3 ends without the conserved phenylalanine or tryptophan. Because the CDR3's place on the DNA is in doubt, the DNA is left out and the CDR3 is given as listed by TCRdb. This sequence joins TRBV27 and TRBJ1-1; the D call TRBD1 from the table was never checked on the DNA. Germline assignment: CDR1 MNHEY and CDR2 SMNVEV (reference sequence). 13 amino acids form the CDR3, both terminal residues included. CDR3: CASSLGQGAEASS.